This T cell receptor beta chain originates from a study of blood T cell repertoires in COVID-19. Study as a whole: COVID-19 samples from acute and convalescent phases originated in the United States, Italy and Spain.

The germline CDR1 and CDR2 sequences are SGHRS and YFSETQ. The J segment lost 2 bases and the V segment lost 4 bases, leaving 11 bases of the junction unmatched. This CDR3 spans 16 amino acids. Clones were sequenced by immunoSEQ multiplex PCR, and TCRdb holds only the in-frame ones, with some missing. The table lists roughly 75,000 clones, approximately 85% of them singletons. One Seattle source followed patients from active infection through their disease course. The TCR sequence derives from a man between 50 and 59 years old with COVID-19, enrolled during active disease. Sequenced material: peripheral blood. The V call is TRBV5-1, the J call TRBJ2-7; 8 bases line up with TRBD1. The DNA for the CDR3 is TGCGCCAGCAGCAAAGAAGGGACAGGTATCGCCTACGAGCAGTACTTC. Translating gives CASSKEGTGIAYEQYF.